This is a list of T cell receptor beta chains from one sample in a study of early T cells in non-severe SARS-CoV-2 infection. TCRdb analysed the 5' RACE reads with MiXCR anew, one entry per CDR3 protein. The sample holds around 100,000 distinct CDR3 sequences, over 15% seen once. Material: whole blood. These receptors originate from an adult who was a healthcare worker with PCR-confirmed SARS-CoV-2 infection or an uninfected control (not recorded which). Each CDR3 is given with its conserved first and last residue. D genes are given only for firm matches. Size values are once, few and many counts, or a class for expanded clones, and some rows have none.

v_call	d_call	j_call	clone_size	cdr3_nt	cdr3_aa
TRBV5-6	TRBD1	TRBJ1-5	.	TGTGCCAGCAGCCGGGACAGGTACAGTCAGCCCCAGCATTTT	CASSRDRYSQPQHF
TRBV7-9	.	TRBJ2-6	few	TGTGCCAGCAGCTCGAGCTCTGGGGCCAACGTCCTGACTTTC	CASSSSSGANVLTF
TRBV29-1	TRBD1	TRBJ2-7	.	TGCAGCGTTGGACAGGGGGCGCGGGAGCAGTACTTC	CSVGQGAREQYF
TRBV15	.	TRBJ1-1	few	TGTGCCACCAGCAGAGATTGGCAGGGGAGCACTGAAGCTTTCTTT	CATSRDWQGSTEAFF
TRBV6-2/TRBV6-3	.	TRBJ2-2	.	TGTGCCAGCAGTTCCCGGATGGATCGGGAGCTGTTTTTT	CASSSRMDRELFF
TRBV4-3	TRBD2	TRBJ2-1	few	TGCGCCAGCAGCCAAGATAGCGGGGTAGACAATGAGCAGTTCTTC	CASSQDSGVDNEQFF
TRBV4-2	TRBD2	TRBJ2-1	.	TGTGCCAGCAGCCTCCGACTAGCGGGGGGGACCTCCTTCAATGAGCAGTTCTTC	CASSLRLAGGTSFNEQFF
TRBV30	TRBD1	TRBJ1-2	.	TGTGCCTGGACCACAGGGGTAGGCGGCTACACCTTC	CAWTTGVGGYTF
TRBV11-2	.	TRBJ2-3	few	TGTGCCAGCAGCTTTGGGACAGCGGGAGATACGCAGTATTTT	CASSFGTAGDTQYF
TRBV7-2	.	TRBJ1-2	few	TGTGCCAGCAGCTTACAGAGTAACTATGGCTACACCTTC	CASSLQSNYGYTF
TRBV7-2	.	TRBJ1-6	.	TGTGCCAGCAGCCCTATGAGGCCTTCACCCCTCCACTTT	CASSPMRPSPLHF
TRBV5-1	.	TRBJ2-7	few	TGCGCCAGCAGCCTCAATCCGGGATTGGAGCAGTACTTC	CASSLNPGLEQYF
TRBV28	.	TRBJ1-1	.	TGTGCCAGCCAAACCGCGGGATTGAGAGCTTTCTTT	CASQTAGLRAFF
TRBV5-4	TRBD2	TRBJ2-5	few	TGTGCCAGCAGCTGGGGGACTAGCGGACAAGAGACCCAGTACTTC	CASSWGTSGQETQYF
TRBV4-2	.	TRBJ2-3	.	TGTGCCAGCAGCCAAGACAGGGCGGGAGATACGCAGTATTTT	CASSQDRAGDTQYF
TRBV23-1	.	TRBJ2-3	.	TGCGCCAGCAGTCAACCCAATTGCGGGAGCACAGATACGCAGTATTTT	CASSQPNCGSTDTQYF
TRBV29-1	.	TRBJ1-2	.	TGCAGCGTTGTGATAGGCTATGGCTACACCTTC	CSVVIGYGYTF
TRBV11-2	.	TRBJ2-5	.	TGTGCCAGCAGCTTGGCCTCCGTAGGGTACCAAGAGACCCAGTACTTC	CASSLASVGYQETQYF
TRBV7-9	TRBD1	TRBJ2-1	.	TGTGCCAGCAGCTTAGCGGGGACAGGTTCGGACCGGAATGAGCAGTTCTTC	CASSLAGTGSDRNEQFF
TRBV28	.	TRBJ2-3	.	TGTGCCAGCAGGACAGGCACAGATACGCAGTATTTT	CASRTGTDTQYF
TRBV28	TRBD1	TRBJ1-5	.	TGTGCCAGCAGGTCCGGGACAGGGGTTCATCAGCCCCAGCATTTT	CASRSGTGVHQPQHF
TRBV5-6	.	TRBJ2-7	few	TGTGCCAGCAGCTTGTCCATGACCGACGAGCAGTACTTC	CASSLSMTDEQYF
TRBV4-2	.	TRBJ1-3	.	TGTGCCAGCAGCCAAGATCGCGCTAGCGGTGGAAACACCATATATTTT	CASSQDRASGGNTIYF
TRBV29-1	.	TRBJ2-7	.	TGCAGCGTTGGCCGGTACGTCTACGAGCAGTACTTC	CSVGRYVYEQYF
TRBV11-2	TRBD1	TRBJ2-2	many	TGTGCCAGCAGCTCTCTTCAGGGGGCGATAAAACTTGGGGAGCTGTTTTTT	CASSSLQGAIKLGELFF
TRBV10-3	.	TRBJ1-1	many	TGTGCCATCAGTGAGTCAGTAATGAACACTGAAGCTTTCTTT	CAISESVMNTEAFF
TRBV2	TRBD2	TRBJ2-7	.	TGTGCCAGCAGTGAGCCAGAAGTTCGGACTAGCGGGCTACCCTACGAGCAGTACTTC	CASSEPEVRTSGLPYEQYF
TRBV12-3/TRBV12-4	TRBD1	TRBJ1-1	.	TGTGCCAGCAGTATCCCGACAGGGACTGAAGCTTTCTTT	CASSIPTGTEAFF
TRBV5-4	TRBD2	TRBJ2-1	.	TGTGCCAGCAGCTCCCGTGGAGCGGGGGCTTATGAGCAGTTCTTC	CASSSRGAGAYEQFF
TRBV29-1	TRBD1	TRBJ2-7	.	TGCAGCGCCGGTTGGGGACAGGGGGCGAACGAGCAGTACTTC	CSAGWGQGANEQYF
TRBV7-9	.	TRBJ2-3	few	TGTGCCAGCATGCCGGGACCCACGGCAGATACGCAGTATTTT	CASMPGPTADTQYF
TRBV20-1	TRBD2	TRBJ2-4	many	TGCAGTGCCCTAGCGGTTCGAGCCAAAAACATTCAGTACTTC	CSALAVRAKNIQYF
TRBV6-5	TRBD1	TRBJ2-2	many	TGTGCCAGCAGTTACACCTGGACAGGGACGAACACCGGGGAGCTGTTTTTT	CASSYTWTGTNTGELFF
TRBV7-9	TRBD1	TRBJ2-1	few	TGTGCCAGCAGCTTAGAGGGGACAGGACCTTACAATGAGCAGTTCTTC	CASSLEGTGPYNEQFF
TRBV6-2/TRBV6-3	.	TRBJ2-5	.	TGTGCCAGCAGTTACTCACGGCAGGGCCAACTCCAAGAGACCCAGTACTTC	CASSYSRQGQLQETQYF
TRBV6-2/TRBV6-3	TRBD2	TRBJ2-1	.	TGTGCCAGCAGCCCCTTGGCTAGCGGGAGTCTCAATGAGCAGTTCTTC	CASSPLASGSLNEQFF
TRBV9	.	TRBJ2-7	few	TGTGCCAGCAGCGTCGGACACACCAATTCCTACGAGCAGTACTTC	CASSVGHTNSYEQYF
TRBV18	.	TRBJ1-2	few	TGTGCCAGCTCACCAGGTGGGGACACTATAGGTGGCTACTTC	CASSPGGDTIGGYF
TRBV28	.	TRBJ2-1	.	TGTGCCAGCAGTTTAAGGTTTGGGGGATCCTACAATGAGCAGTTCTTC	CASSLRFGGSYNEQFF
TRBV5-1	.	TRBJ2-7	.	TGCGCCAGCAGCTTGCAGGTCCCCTCCTACGAGCAGTACTTC	CASSLQVPSYEQYF
TRBV28	.	TRBJ2-6	.	TGTGCCAGCAGCCTCAGTGGCTCTGGGGCCAACGTCCTGACTTTC	CASSLSGSGANVLTF
TRBV29-1	.	TRBJ2-1	few	TGCAGCGGGAACAGGGGAGGGGACTACAATGAGCAGTTCTTC	CSGNRGGDYNEQFF